The present T cell receptor (beta chain) was sequenced within a study of response to subunit inactivated influenza vaccine. General study points: The authors suggested that every seasonal influenza vaccination recruits few new T cells.

CDR3 length: 13 residues. Trimming shortened V by 6 bases and J by 1 base, and 8 bases separated the two germline ends. This clonotype was counted between two and nine times. Its antigen is currently unknown. In TCRdb, the RT-PCR reads were re-called with MiXCR into one record per CDR3 protein. The sample lists almost 250,000 distinct CDR3 sequences, more than 10% occurring once. The receptor was derived from a man aged 50-59 years who received an inactivated influenza vaccine. The chain links TRBV12-3 or TRBV12-4 to TRBJ2-3; maybe TRBD2 (5 bases). Here the sequenced sample was non-naive T cells sorted from PBMCs, taken 14 to 15 days before vaccination. The chain's CDR3 is CASRSGRTDTQYF. For the CDR3, the DNA is TGTGCCAGCAGGAGCGGACGCACAGATACGCAGTATTTT.